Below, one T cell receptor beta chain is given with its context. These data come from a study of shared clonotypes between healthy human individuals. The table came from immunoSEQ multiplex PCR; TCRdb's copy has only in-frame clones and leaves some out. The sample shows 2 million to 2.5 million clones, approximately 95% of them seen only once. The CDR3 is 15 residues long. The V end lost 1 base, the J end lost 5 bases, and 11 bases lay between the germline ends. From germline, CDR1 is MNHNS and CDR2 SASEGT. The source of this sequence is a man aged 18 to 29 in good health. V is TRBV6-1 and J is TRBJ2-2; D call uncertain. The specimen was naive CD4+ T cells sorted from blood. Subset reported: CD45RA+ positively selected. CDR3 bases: TGTGCCAGCAGTGAAGAGTACTCCAAAACCGGGGAGCTGTTTTTT. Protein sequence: CASSEEYSKTGELFF.